What follows describes a single TCR beta chain. This entry belongs to a study of blood T cell repertoires in COVID-19. Study-wide context: Samples representing acute and convalescent COVID-19 were sourced from the United States, Italy and Spain. PBMCs, B-cell-depleted T cells, or T cells were the source of the cDNA or gDNA that made up the material.

The CDR3 is 14 amino acids. Germline CDR1 SNHLY, CDR2 FYNNEI. Trimming removed 7 bases from V and 2 bases from J; junction bases left unmatched: 5. Under the authors' procedure: The assay estimated nucleated cells by amplifying reference gene primers. The repertoire was sequenced with immunoSEQ multiplex PCR; TCRdb's copy has only in-frame clones and lacks some. That table supplies the V and J calls and clone size; D and trimming were determined from the DNA. The repertoire includes about 64,000 clones, over 75% of them detected once, and 3% to 3.5% sits in the top ten. The specimen was peripheral blood. The J gene is TRBJ2-7, the V gene TRBV2, with 10 bases identical to TRBD1. This TCR was sampled from a man aged 50 to 59 with active COVID-19. The CDR3 DNA reads as TGTGCCAGCATAGGGGGGACAGGGGCCTACGAGCAGTACTTC. Translating gives CASIGGTGAYEQYF. Drawing the rest from reference TRBV2 and TRBJ2-7, the complete variable domain is EPEVTQTPSHQVTQMGQEVILRCVPISNHLYFYWYRQILGQKVEFLVSFYNNEISEKSEIFDDQFSVERPDGSNFTLKIRSTKLEDSAMYFCASIGGTGAYEQYFGPGTRLTVT.